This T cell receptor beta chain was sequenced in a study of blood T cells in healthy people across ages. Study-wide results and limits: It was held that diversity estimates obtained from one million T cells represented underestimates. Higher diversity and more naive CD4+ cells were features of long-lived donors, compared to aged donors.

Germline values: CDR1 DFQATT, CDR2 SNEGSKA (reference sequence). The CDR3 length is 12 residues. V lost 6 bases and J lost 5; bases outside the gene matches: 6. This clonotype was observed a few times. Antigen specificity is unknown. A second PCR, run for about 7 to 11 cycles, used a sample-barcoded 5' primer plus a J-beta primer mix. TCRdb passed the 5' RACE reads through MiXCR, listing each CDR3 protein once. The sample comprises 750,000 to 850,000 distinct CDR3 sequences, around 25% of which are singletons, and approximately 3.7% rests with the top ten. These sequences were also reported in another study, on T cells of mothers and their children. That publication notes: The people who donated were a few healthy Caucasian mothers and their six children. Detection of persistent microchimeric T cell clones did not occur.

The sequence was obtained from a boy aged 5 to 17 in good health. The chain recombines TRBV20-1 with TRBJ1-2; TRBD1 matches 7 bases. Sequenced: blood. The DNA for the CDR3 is TGCAGTGCCACGGGACAGTTATATGGCTACACCTTC. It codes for CSATGQLYGYTF.